This T cell receptor (beta chain) was sequenced for a study of neurological immune-mediated disorders. Study results and caveats: Among 34 multiple sclerosis patients, 18 had repertoires that phylogenetic grouping placed in one related-CDR3 cluster, a possible signature. In HTLV-1-associated myelopathy, TCR clonal expansion was greatest, and in multiple sclerosis it was least, below healthy controls.

TCRdb re-analysed the 5' RACE reads in MiXCR, keeping a single row per CDR3 protein. The sample carries approximately 100,000 distinct CDR3 sequences, around 3.3% recorded once. This clonotype has a count of ten or more. Its cognate antigen is unknown. V lost 2 bases to trimming and J lost 7 bases, with 11 bases between them. This CDR3 has 13 amino acids. The sample taken for sequencing was PBMCs. This sequence was found in a woman younger than 35 with multiple sclerosis. The rearrangement uses TRBV12-3 or TRBV12-4 and TRBJ1-1; D unclear. CDR3: CASSLSELGEAFF. In DNA, the CDR3 is TGTGCCAGCAGTTTAAGTGAATTGGGTGAAGCTTTCTTT.